These 18 T cell receptor beta chains came from one sample sequenced in a study of graft-versus-host responses after intestinal transplantation. The assay was immunoSEQ multiplex PCR, and TCRdb's table has in-frame clones only and misses some. The table includes approximately 90,000 clones, about 88% detected once. No antigen has been identified for these receptors. The sample consisted of unstimulated CD4+ T cells sorted from spleen or lymph node cells, taken before transplant. The receptor source for this set is a human donor who was the organ donor for an intestinal transplant.

The chain links TRBV5-1 to TRBJ2-5, with a tentative D call TRBD2 (6 bases). CDR3 length: 14 amino acids. V was clipped by 3 bases and J by 5 bases, with 14 bases between them. Germline V gene data show CDR1 as SGHRS and CDR2 as YFSETQ. The CDR3: CASSSEGNWETQYF. CDR3 nucleotides: TGCGCCAGCAGCTCGGAGGGTAATTGGGAGACCCAGTACTTC.

This clone was seen only once. The chain recombines TRBV19 with TRBJ1-1; TRBD1 might be the D (6 bases). Germline CDR1 and CDR2: LNHDA and SQIVND (reference sequence). The CDR3 is 15 amino acids. The V end was cut by 6 bases, the J end by 1 base, with 15 bases between. The CDR3 nucleotides read TGTGCCAGTAGCCTACAGGGTCTGGGGAACACTGAAGCTTTCTTT. Encoded protein: CASSLQGLGNTEAFF.

This chain connects TRBV4-2 to TRBJ2-7, with TRBD2 as a possible D gene (5 bases). Germline CDR1 reads LGHNA; CDR2 reads YNFKEQ. The CDR3 consists of 16 residues. The V end lost 1 base, the J end lost 3 bases, and 16 bases lay between the germline ends. CDR3 region: CASSQAPLGRVYEQYF. CDR3 bases: TGTGCCAGCAGCCAAGCTCCCTTGGGGAGAGTCTACGAGCAGTACTTC.

The CDR3 region is CASSQGTGGSYGYTF. The DNA of the CDR3 is TGTGCCAGCAGCCAGGGGACGGGGGGTTCCTATGGCTACACCTTC. This chain joins TRBV4-2 and TRBJ1-2; D might be TRBD1 (5 bases). V was trimmed by 3 bases and J by 4 bases, leaving 15 bases between them. This CDR3 comprises 15 residues. CDR1 LGHNA and CDR2 YNFKEQ come from the germline V gene.

This chain uses TRBV27 with TRBJ2-1; D unresolved. Trimming stripped 6 bases from V and 10 bases from J, with 19 bases between. CDR3 length: 14 residues. From germline, CDR1 is MNHEY and CDR2 SMNVEV (reference sequence). This chain's CDR3 is CASRTTVFSGEQFF. The CDR3 DNA reads TGTGCCAGCAGGACCACAGTATTTTCTGGGGAGCAGTTCTTC.

J is TRBJ1-2 and V is TRBV2; D call uncertain. V gave up 1 base and J gave up 3 bases, with 6 bases separating them. Germline loops: CDR1 SNHLY, CDR2 FYNNEI. The CDR3 totals 13 residues. CDR3 residues: CASSEDQYYGYTF. CDR3 in DNA: TGTGCCAGCAGTGAAGACCAGTACTATGGCTACACCTTC.

This chain connects TRBV7-9 to TRBJ2-1; 10 bases align to TRBD2. The CDR3 sequence is 17 residues long. Germline trimming cut 2 bases from V and 8 bases from J; bases unmatched to any gene: 12. Germline values: CDR1 SEHNR, CDR2 FQNEAQ (reference sequence). CDR3 region: CASSLSGGANPHHEQFF. In DNA form, the CDR3 reads TGTGCCAGCAGCTTAAGCGGGGGGGCCAACCCGCATCATGAGCAGTTCTTC.

The chain joins TRBV30 to TRBJ1-1, with TRBD1 matching over 7 bases. Germline assignment: CDR1 GTSNPN and CDR2 SVGIG (reference sequence). The CDR3 covers 14 residues. V shed 2 bases, J shed 3 bases, and the junction held 6 bases outside the gene matches. Written as DNA, the CDR3 is TGTGCCTGGAGTTCCAGGGGGTACGACACTGAAGCTTTCTTT. Protein: CAWSSRGYDTEAFF.

The chain links TRBV21-1 to TRBJ2-7; the table gives TRBD1 as D, unverified against the DNA. TRBV21-1 is a recognized pseudogene. The CDR3 consists of 14 residues. The CDR3 spells CASSNGTGGREQYF. DNA of the CDR3: TGTGCCAGCAGCAACGGGACAGGGGGCCGCGAGCAGTACTTC.

The V gene is TRBV7-2, the J gene TRBJ2-3, with 7 nucleotides matching TRBD1. V shed 4 bases, J shed 0 bases, and the junction held 7 bases outside the gene matches. Germline values: CDR1 SGHTA, CDR2 FQGNSA. There are 16 residues in the CDR3. The CDR3 nucleotides read TGTGCCAGCAGCTCCAACAGGGGATATAGCACAGATACGCAGTATTTT. This gives the protein CASSSNRGYSTDTQYF.

This clone was picked up one time. This chain uses TRBV2 with TRBJ2-7, with 9 positions matching TRBD2. The J segment lost 5 bases and the V segment lost 11 bases, leaving 22 bases of the junction unmatched. The CDR3 totals 17 residues. The germline V gene encodes CDR1 SNHLY and CDR2 FYNNEI. The CDR3 sequence: CALRGALSGGFPHEQYF. The CDR3 DNA is TGTGCCCTTCGAGGGGCCCTCAGCGGGGGGTTTCCCCACGAGCAGTACTTC.

This chain uses TRBV10-1 with TRBJ1-6; D is uncertain. Germline V gene lookup returns CDR1 WNHNN and CDR2 SYGVQD (reference sequence). This CDR3 has 10 amino acids. The V gene lost 2 bases and the J gene lost 14 bases, with 4 bases spanning the gap. In DNA, the CDR3 is TGCGCCAGCAGTGAGGGCTCCCTCCACTTT. It translates to CASSEGSLHF.

The gene calls are TRBV29-1 and TRBJ1-1, with 12 nucleotides matching TRBD1. CDR1 is SQVTM, CDR2 ANQGSEA, per germline. The CDR3 spans 21 residues. The V and J ends lost 4 bases and 3 bases, in that order; junction bases with no gene match: 24. The CDR3 here is CSVGMGGPKGTGGFTDTEAFF. The CDR3 DNA reads as TGCAGCGTTGGTATGGGTGGTCCTAAAGGGACAGGGGGCTTTACGGACACTGAAGCTTTCTTT.

This chain connects TRBV18 to TRBJ2-3, with 8 bases that match TRBD1. The germline CDR1 and CDR2 sequences are KGHSH and LQKENI. The CDR3 has 16 residues. The junction had 7 bases not matched to a gene; V was cut back by 2 bases and J by 3 bases. Here the CDR3 reads CASSPGPDRGTDTQYF. The CDR3 nucleotides read TGTGCCAGCTCACCAGGCCCAGACAGGGGAACAGATACGCAGTATTTT.

There are a few counts of this clone. This chain connects TRBV27 to TRBJ1-5, with D perhaps TRBD1 (5 bases). The CDR3 consists of 13 residues. Trimming stripped 6 bases from V and 4 bases from J, with 10 bases between. CDR1 is MNHEY and CDR2 is SMNVEV in the germline V gene (reference sequence). CDR3 DNA sequence: TGTGCCAGCAGGTATGGGGGGAATCAGCCCCAGCATTTT. It encodes CASRYGGNQPQHF.

J is TRBJ2-7 and V is TRBV5-8; 9 bases are shared with TRBD2. CDR1 is SGHTS and CDR2 is YDEGEE in the germline V gene. The CDR3 is 14 residues long. V lost 2 bases, J lost 3 bases, and 3 bases stayed unmatched. CDR3 amino acids: CASSFGTSLYEQYF. CDR3 coding DNA: TGTGCCAGCAGCTTTGGGACTAGCCTCTACGAGCAGTACTTC.

This chain links TRBV5-6 with TRBJ2-3, with 8 nucleotides matching TRBD2. This CDR3 has 16 residues. J gave up 3 bases and V 0 bases, and 6 bases lay outside the gene matches. Per germline, CDR1 SGHDT and CDR2 YYEEEE. The CDR3 sequence: CASSLGGLVGTDTQYF. The CDR3 DNA sequence: TGTGCCAGCAGCTTGGGGGGACTAGTGGGAACAGATACGCAGTATTTT.

There are a few counts of this clone. The chain joins TRBV6-6 to TRBJ2-7, with TRBD2 matching over 12 bases. V lost 7 bases and J lost 7; bases outside the gene matches: 5. Germline values: CDR1 MNHNY, CDR2 SVGAGI (reference sequence). This CDR3 spans 13 amino acids. The CDR3 sequence is CASTLLAGGEQYF. The CDR3 DNA sequence: TGTGCCAGCACCCTACTAGCGGGAGGTGAGCAGTACTTC.